This T cell receptor (beta chain) was sequenced during a study of identical twins. V dropped 1 base and J dropped 4 bases, with 8 bases sitting between them. The germline V gene encodes CDR1 SGHTA and CDR2 FQGTGA. CDR3 size: 14 residues. Overall study findings and caveats: Cord blood beta clonotypes present at high abundance carried fewer insertions; no such pattern appeared in memory repertoires.

Unique molecular identifiers were present on the cDNA, and a universal primer site came from template switching. TCRdb analysed the 5' RACE reads with MiXCR anew, one entry per CDR3 protein. The table shows 450,000 or so distinct CDR3 sequences, with 11% to 15% occurring only once. As for this clonotype: What it binds is unknown.

The sample also formed part of further work on yellow fever vaccine responses in identical twins.

Material: CD4+ T cells sorted from blood. This sequence joins TRBV7-3 and TRBJ2-1; D gene ambiguous. This receptor was taken from a woman in her late teens or twenties in good health. CDR3 region: CASSLRAEYNEQFF. Written as DNA, the CDR3 is TGTGCCAGCAGCTTAAGGGCGGAATACAATGAGCAGTTCTTC.